This TCR beta chain was recorded in a study of graft-versus-host responses after intestinal transplantation. Study-wide findings and caveats: Patients with graft-donor T cell macrochimerism had high graft-versus-host to host-versus-graft clonal ratios in allografts.

The study plated about 200,000 CFSE-labeled responders with about 200,000 irradiated, violet-dye-labeled stimulators. CDR1 is SGHNT and CDR2 is YYREEE in the germline V gene (reference sequence). CDR3 length: 17 residues. J lost 3 bases, V lost 4 bases, and 14 bases had no gene match. Clones were sequenced by immunoSEQ multiplex PCR, and TCRdb holds only the in-frame ones, with some missing. The table shows approximately 23,000 clones, with around 47% occurring only once. This specimen consisted of alloreactive CD8+ T cells from a mixed lymphocyte reaction culture, obtained before transplantation. Subset noted: CFSE-low proliferating T cells sorted from roughly six-day pre-transplant mixed lymphocyte reaction (GvH or HvG direction). V and J are TRBV5-4 and TRBJ2-3; 7 bases fit TRBD2. The sequence derives from a human patient who was an organ donor for intestinal transplantation. CDR3 DNA sequence: TGTGCCAGCAGCCGTCTACCACTAGCGAGGTGGACAGATACGCAGTATTTT. This codes for CASSRLPLARWTDTQYF.